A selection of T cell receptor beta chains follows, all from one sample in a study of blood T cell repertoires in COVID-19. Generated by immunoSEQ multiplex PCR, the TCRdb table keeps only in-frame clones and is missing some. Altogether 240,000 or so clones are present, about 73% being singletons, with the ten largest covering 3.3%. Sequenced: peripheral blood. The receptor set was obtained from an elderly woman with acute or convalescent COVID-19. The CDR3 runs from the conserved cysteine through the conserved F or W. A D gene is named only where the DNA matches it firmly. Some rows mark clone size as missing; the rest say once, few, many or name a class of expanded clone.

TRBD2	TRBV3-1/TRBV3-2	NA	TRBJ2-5	CASSQVELGGGQETQYF	TGTGCCAGCAGCCAAGTTGAGCTGGGGGGGGGACAAGAGACCCAGTACTTC
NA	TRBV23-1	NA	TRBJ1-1	CASSPQSGAGSRGKNTEAFF	TGCGCCAGCAGCCCACAATCGGGTGCAGGGAGTAGGGGGAAGAACACTGAAGCTTTCTTT
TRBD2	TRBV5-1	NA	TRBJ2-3	CASSLGPQRGAGDTQYF	TGCGCCAGCAGCTTGGGCCCGCAGCGGGGGGCAGGGGATACGCAGTATTTT
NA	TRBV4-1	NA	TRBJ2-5	CASSQGRGETQYF	TGCGCCAGCAGCCAAGGAAGGGGAGAGACCCAGTACTTC
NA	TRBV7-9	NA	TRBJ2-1	CASSLVEGTPEQFF	TGTGCCAGCAGCTTAGTAGAGGGGACACCCGAGCAGTTCTTC
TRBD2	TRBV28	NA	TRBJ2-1	CASNVGGLASNEQFF	TGTGCCAGCAACGTCGGGGGGTTAGCCTCCAATGAGCAGTTCTTC
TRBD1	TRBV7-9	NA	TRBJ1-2	CASSTGVTNYGYTF	TGTGCCAGCAGCACAGGGGTCACGAACTATGGCTACACCTTC
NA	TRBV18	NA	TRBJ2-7	CASSPPSLYEQYF	TGTGCCAGCTCACCACCGAGCCTTTACGAGCAGTACTTC
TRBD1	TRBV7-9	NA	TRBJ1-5	CASSLEGAGQPQHF	TGTGCCAGCAGCTTAGAGGGGGCCGGGCAGCCCCAGCATTTT
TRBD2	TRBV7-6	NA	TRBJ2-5	CASRTPSGGHRGETQYF	TGTGCCAGCAGGACACCTAGCGGGGGGCACCGAGGAGAGACCCAGTACTTC
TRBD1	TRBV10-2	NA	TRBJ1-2	CASSRQGPGYTF	TGCGCCAGCAGTAGACAGGGACCTGGCTACACCTTC
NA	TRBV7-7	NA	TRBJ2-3	CASSFGRGITDTQYF	TGTGCCAGCAGCTTCGGCAGGGGTATCACAGATACGCAGTATTTT
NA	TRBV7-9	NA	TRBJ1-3	CASSPSGGNTIYF	TGTGCCAGCAGCCCCTCCGGTGGAAACACCATATATTTT
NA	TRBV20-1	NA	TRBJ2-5	CSASSGGSQETQYF	TGCAGTGCTAGTAGCGGAGGGAGTCAGGAGACCCAGTACTTC
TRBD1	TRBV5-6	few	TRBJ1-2	CASREWGQGNYGYTF	TGTGCCAGCAGGGAGTGGGGACAGGGGAACTATGGCTACACCTTC
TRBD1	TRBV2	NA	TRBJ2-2	CASSGQGAWTGELFF	TGTGCCAGCAGCGGACAGGGGGCGTGGACCGGGGAGCTGTTTTTT